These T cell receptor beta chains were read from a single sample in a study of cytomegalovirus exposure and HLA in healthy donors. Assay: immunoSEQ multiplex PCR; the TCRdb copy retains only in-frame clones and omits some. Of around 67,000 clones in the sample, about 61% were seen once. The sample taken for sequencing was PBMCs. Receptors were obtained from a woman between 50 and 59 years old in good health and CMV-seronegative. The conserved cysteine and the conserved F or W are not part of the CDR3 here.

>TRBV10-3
AISESGRGQPQH
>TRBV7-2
ASSLRPLAGVGSTDTQY
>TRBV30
AWMRETDEQF
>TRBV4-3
ASSQGSVVRGTEAF
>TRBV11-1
ASSQTGNTEAF
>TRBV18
ASSPSREFEAF
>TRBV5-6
ASSFPGQSSYEQY
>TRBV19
ASSRNRGRGHTEAF
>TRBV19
ASSPTSGDFYEQY
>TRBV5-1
ASSLGTDSGYEQY
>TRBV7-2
ASSLGSSGRAHEQY
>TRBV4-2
ASSQEPGMDTEAF
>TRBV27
ASTRTGSSYNEQF
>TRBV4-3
ASSQDRGSFSYEQY
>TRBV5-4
ASSLRQGMSNTIY
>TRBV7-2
ASSLMGVAGGYEQY
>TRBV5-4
ASSIDTGGEQY
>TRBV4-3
ASSQEWFRAGNTDTQY